Below, 17 T cell receptor beta chains from the same sample are listed, as sequenced in a study of OX40 agonist ivuxolimab in advanced cancers. This table comes from immunoSEQ multiplex PCR, and its TCRdb copy is limited to in-frame clones, with some not included. The data hold over 40,000 clones, with approximately 83% observed a single time. The sequences come from CD4+ or CD8+ T cells sorted from blood, collected in a trial of the OX40 agonist ivuxolimab. The receptors derive from an adult with an advanced solid tumor such as melanoma, head and neck, liver or kidney cancer.

The J gene is TRBJ2-1, the V gene TRBV5-1; the D gene is possibly TRBD1 (8 bases). The germline V and J ends were trimmed by 0 bases and 8 bases, with 12 bases remaining between them. The CDR3 has 14 amino acids. Germline values: CDR1 SGHRS, CDR2 YFSETQ. In DNA, the CDR3 is TGCGCCAGCAGCTTGGTTACAGGGGGGGATGAGCAGTTCTTC. Encoded protein: CASSLVTGGDEQFF. Drawing the rest from reference TRBV5-1 and TRBJ2-1, the complete variable domain is KAGVTQTPRYLIKTRGQQVTLSCSPISGHRSVSWYQQTPGQGLQFLFEYFSETQRNKGNFPGRFSGRQFSNSRSEMNVSTLELGDSALYLCASSLVTGGDEQFFGPGTRLTVL.

This rearrangement joins TRBV14 to TRBJ1-1; the D gene is possibly TRBD1 (6 bases). Germline-derived CDR1 and CDR2 are SGHDN and FVKESK. This CDR3 is 13 amino acids long. Trimming removed 5 bases from V and 4 bases from J, with 11 bases in between. CDR3 sequence: CASSTDRTTEAFF. The DNA of the CDR3 is TGTGCCAGCAGCACGGACAGAACCACTGAAGCTTTCTTT.

As regards this clone: Additional DNA sequences in this sample encode the identical CDR3. V gene TRBV9 combines with J gene TRBJ2-5; TRBD2 agrees at 8 bases. CDR1 and CDR2 (germline): SGDLS, YYNGEE. With V trimmed by 3 bases and J by 5 bases, 6 bases remained unmatched. The CDR3 is made up of 14 amino acids. CDR3 region: CASSERGGVETQYF. The CDR3 DNA is TGTGCCAGCAGCGAACGGGGGGGCGTGGAGACCCAGTACTTC.

V gene TRBV28 combines with J gene TRBJ1-4, with 7 bases fitting TRBD1. Germline V gives CDR1 MDHEN, CDR2 SYDVKM. Trimming took 5 bases from V and 8 from J; bases not matched to a gene: 8. This CDR3 comprises 14 residues. The CDR3 DNA follows: TGTGCCAGCAGTCCAGGGGGAAAAGAAGAAAAACTGTTTTTT. It is translated as CASSPGGKEEKLFF.

The table lists this clone with a few counts. The CDR3 DNA reads TGTGCCAGCAGGTACACTGAAGCTTTCTTT. Protein sequence: CASRYTEAFF. V is TRBV2 and J is TRBJ1-1; D call uncertain. V was clipped by 6 bases and J by 3 bases, with 2 bases between them. The CDR3 contains 10 residues. Germline assignment: CDR1 SNHLY and CDR2 FYNNEI. The full variable domain, rest sourced from reference TRBV2 and TRBJ1-1, is EPEVTQTPSHQVTQMGQEVILRCVPISNHLYFYWYRQILGQKVEFLVSFYNNEISEKSEIFDDQFSVERPDGSNFTLKIRSTKLEDSAMYFCASRYTEAFFGQGTRLTVV.

The rearrangement uses TRBV5-4 and TRBJ1-1; the D gene is possibly TRBD1 (5 bases). The CDR3 is 15 amino acids. Germline V CDR1 and CDR2: SGHNT, YYREEE (reference sequence). Trimming shortened V by 0 bases and J by 2 bases, and 11 bases separated the two germline ends. The CDR3 loop reads CASSLGRGSNTEAFF. The CDR3 DNA follows: TGTGCCAGCAGCTTGGGGCGGGGGAGTAACACTGAAGCTTTCTTT. The full variable domain, in which reference TRBV5-4 and TRBJ1-1 provide the parts outside the CDR3, is ETGVTQSPTHLIKTRGQQVTLRCSSQSGHNTVSWYQQALGQGPQFIFQYYREEENGRGNFPPRFSGLQFPNYSSELNVNALELDDSALYLCASSLGRGSNTEAFFGQGTRLTVV.

The chain combines TRBV19 with TRBJ1-4, with D hard to call. Germline V gives CDR1 LNHDA, CDR2 SQIVND (reference sequence). The length of the CDR3 is 10 residues. V was trimmed by 10 bases and J by 5 bases, leaving 5 bases between them. CDR3 bases: TGTGCCAACCAAAATGAAAAACTGTTTTTT. It yields the protein CANQNEKLFF. The full variable domain, in which reference TRBV19 and TRBJ1-4 provide the parts outside the CDR3, is DGGITQSPKYLFRKEGQNVTLSCEQNLNHDAMYWYRQDPGQGLRLIYYSQIVNDFQKGDIAEGYSVSREKKESFPLTVTSAQKNPTAFYLCANQNEKLFFGSGTQLSVL.

The genes are TRBV4-3 and TRBJ1-1, with unresolved D. Germline loops: CDR1 LGHNA, CDR2 YSLEER. Trimming cost V 0 bases and J 6 bases, with 17 bases left between them. There are 16 residues in the CDR3. The CDR3 coding sequence is TGCGCCAGCAGCCAAGATTCGGTCGGGTGGGCGGCTGAAGCTTTCTTT. It specifies CASSQDSVGWAAEAFF.

With regard to this clone: An end of the junction does not agree with germline; a read error may underlie this. V gene TRBV6-5 combines with J gene TRBJ1-6, with D maybe TRBD1 (5 bases). There are 15 residues in the CDR3. Germline CDR1 reads MNHEY; CDR2 reads SVGAGI. The CDR3 is CASRTTAGTYSPLHF. Here the CDR3 DNA reads TGTGCCAGCAGGACGACAGCGGGGACTTATTCGCCCCTCCACTTT.

The rearrangement links TRBV11-2 to TRBJ1-6; D not certain. The CDR3 is 15 amino acids. Germline V lookup: CDR1 SGHAT, CDR2 FQNNGV. Trimming pared 5 bases from V and 0 bases from J, leaving 8 bases between. CDR3 protein: CASSPEGSYNSPLHF. CDR3 coding DNA: TGTGCCAGCAGCCCGGAGGGCTCCTATAATTCACCCCTCCACTTT.

The chain has TRBV5-6 and TRBJ1-1; D not certain. Germline V CDR1 and CDR2: SGHDT, YYEEEE. Between the trimmed V and J ends, which lost 4 bases and 1 base, there was a span of 11 bases. The CDR3 loop spans 14 amino acids. The chain's CDR3 is CASSPPGRNTEAFF. The CDR3, as DNA: TGTGCCAGCAGCCCTCCCGGCCGGAACACTGAAGCTTTCTTT.

Comments on this clone: Other DNA sequences in this specimen translate into the identical CDR3. The chain employs TRBV5-4 and TRBJ2-5; D remains unclear. Germline V lookup: CDR1 SGHNT, CDR2 YYREEE (reference sequence). The CDR3 spans 15 residues. With 1 base removed from V and 4 bases from J, the gap between germline ends came to 14 bases. The CDR3 spells CASSLSGGPGETQYF. CDR3 nucleotides: TGTGCCAGCAGCTTGTCGGGTGGCCCGGGAGAGACCCAGTACTTC.

The V and J genes are TRBV28 and TRBJ2-7, with D unresolved. Germline CDR1 is MDHEN and CDR2 is SYDVKM. The CDR3 consists of 12 residues. V gave up 1 base and J gave up 0 bases, with 1 base separating them. The CDR3 spells CASSLYSYEQYF. For the CDR3, the DNA is TGTGCCAGCAGTTTATACTCCTACGAGCAGTACTTC.

This clone was seen only once. CDR3 bases: TGTGCCAGCTCACCAGATCAGGCGTACACTGAAGCTTTCTTT. This sequence encodes CASSPDQAYTEAFF. This sequence joins TRBV18 and TRBJ1-1; D call uncertain. V was clipped by 2 bases and J by 3 bases, with 10 bases between them. Germline CDR1 reads KGHSH; CDR2 reads LQKENI. This CDR3 region has 14 residues.

This sequence joins TRBV15 and TRBJ1-4, with a weak D call TRBD1 (5 bases). CDR3 size: 14 residues. CDR1 and CDR2 from the germline V gene are LNHNV and YYDKDF (reference sequence). The V gene lost 5 bases and the J gene lost 4 bases, with 11 bases spanning the gap. CDR3: CATSLGVDNEKLFF. The CDR3 bases are TGTGCCACCAGCTTAGGGGTGGATAATGAAAAACTGTTTTTT.

J is TRBJ1-2 and V is TRBV29-1; 9 nucleotides agree with TRBD1. CDR1 SQVTM and CDR2 ANQGSEA come from the germline V gene. This CDR3 is built from 13 residues. Unmatched junction bases numbered 6, after V lost 8 bases and J lost 2 bases. The CDR3 region has the DNA TGCAGCACCGGGACAGGGACGAACTATGGCTACACCTTC. Amino acids: CSTGTGTNYGYTF.

This clone was detected only once. The chain joins TRBV7-2 to TRBJ2-3; TRBD1 matches 8 bases. There are 15 residues in the CDR3. The V segment lost 1 base and the J segment 3 bases; nucleotides outside the gene matches: 3. Germline CDR1 reads SGHTA; CDR2 reads FQGNSA. The CDR3 DNA is TGTGCCAGCAGCTTAGGACAGGGGAAGACAGATACGCAGTATTTT. Amino acids: CASSLGQGKTDTQYF.